One and the same sample provided the 2 T cell receptor beta chains below, sequenced in a study of OX40 agonist ivuxolimab in advanced cancers. Repertoires were generated with immunoSEQ multiplex PCR, while TCRdb's copy carries only in-frame clones and drops some. The data contain approximately 60,000 clones, roughly 90% of them singletons. The sample in question was CD4+ or CD8+ T cells sorted from blood, obtained in a trial of the OX40 agonist ivuxolimab. The receptor source for this set is an adult with an advanced solid tumor such as melanoma, head and neck, liver or kidney cancer.

V usage is TRBV6-5 and J usage is TRBJ1-5; D gene uncertain. Trimming removed 5 bases at V and 0 bases at J, with 11 bases between. Germline V CDR1 and CDR2: MNHEY, SVGAGI. This CDR3 comprises 15 residues. The CDR3 is CASSNSFYSNQPQHF. The CDR3, as DNA: TGTGCCAGCAGTAATTCGTTCTATAGCAATCAGCCCCAGCATTTT.

This CDR3 is CASSRAKTPTNTGELFF. The CDR3 DNA sequence: TGTGCCAGCAGCCGTGCTAAAACCCCTACGAACACCGGGGAGCTGTTTTTT. The chain joins TRBV5-5 to TRBJ2-2; D unclear. The CDR3 sequence is 17 residues long. The V gene lost 4 bases and the J gene lost 0 bases, with 16 bases spanning the gap. The germline gives CDR1 SGHKS, CDR2 YYEKEE (reference sequence).